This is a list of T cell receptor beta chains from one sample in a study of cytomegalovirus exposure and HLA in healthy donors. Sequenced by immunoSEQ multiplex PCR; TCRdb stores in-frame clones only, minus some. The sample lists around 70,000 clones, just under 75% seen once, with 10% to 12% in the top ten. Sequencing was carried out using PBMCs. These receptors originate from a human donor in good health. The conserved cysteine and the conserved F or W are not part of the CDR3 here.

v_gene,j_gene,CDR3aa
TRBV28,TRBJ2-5,ASSLEYQETQY
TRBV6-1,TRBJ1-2,ASSEARQLNYGYT
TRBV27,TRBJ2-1,ASRPGTSGNNEQF
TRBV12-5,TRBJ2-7,ASGLTREQY
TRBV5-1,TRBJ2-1,ASSLEGLYNEQF
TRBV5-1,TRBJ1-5,ASSPGWESNQPQH
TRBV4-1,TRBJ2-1,ASSQQGYNEQF
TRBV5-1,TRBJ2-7,ASSFNYEQY
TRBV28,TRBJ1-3,ASTPTGGPFSGNTIY
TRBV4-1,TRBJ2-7,ASSHANRGESYEQY
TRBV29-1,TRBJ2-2,SVAPRPNTGELF
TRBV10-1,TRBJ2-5,ASSGSGTGEETQY
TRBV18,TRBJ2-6,ASSPGTGGSGANVLT
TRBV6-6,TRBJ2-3,ASSFDRVGTQY
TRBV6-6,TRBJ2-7,ASSYSTGGYNYEQY
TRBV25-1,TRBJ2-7,ASSGSGTSYEQY
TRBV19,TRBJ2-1,ASSEKPRGLDNEQF